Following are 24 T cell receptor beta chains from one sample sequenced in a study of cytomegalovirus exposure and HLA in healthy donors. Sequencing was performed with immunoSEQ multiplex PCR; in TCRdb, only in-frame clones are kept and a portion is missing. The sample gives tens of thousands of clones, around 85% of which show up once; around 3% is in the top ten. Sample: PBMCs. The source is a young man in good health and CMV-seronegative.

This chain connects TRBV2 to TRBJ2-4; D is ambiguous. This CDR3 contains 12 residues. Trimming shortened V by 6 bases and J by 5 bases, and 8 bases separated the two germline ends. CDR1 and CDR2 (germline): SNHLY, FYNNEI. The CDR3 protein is CASRRLQNIQYF. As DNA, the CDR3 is TGTGCCAGCAGGAGGCTGCAAAACATTCAGTACTTC. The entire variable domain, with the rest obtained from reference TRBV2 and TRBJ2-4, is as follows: EPEVTQTPSHQVTQMGQEVILRCVPISNHLYFYWYRQILGQKVEFLVSFYNNEISEKSEIFDDQFSVERPDGSNFTLKIRSTKLEDSAMYFCASRRLQNIQYFGAGTRLSVL.

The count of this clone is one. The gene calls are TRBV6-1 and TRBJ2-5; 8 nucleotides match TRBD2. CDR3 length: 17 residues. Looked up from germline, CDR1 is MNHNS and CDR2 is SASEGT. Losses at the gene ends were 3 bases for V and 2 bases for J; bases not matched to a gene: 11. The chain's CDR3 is CASSDRALAGIQETQYF. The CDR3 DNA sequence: TGTGCCAGCAGTGATCGCGCCTTAGCGGGGATACAAGAGACCCAGTACTTC.

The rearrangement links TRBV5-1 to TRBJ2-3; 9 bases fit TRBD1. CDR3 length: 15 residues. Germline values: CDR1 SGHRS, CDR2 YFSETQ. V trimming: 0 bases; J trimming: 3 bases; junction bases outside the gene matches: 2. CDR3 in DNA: TGCGCCAGCAGCTTGGAAGGACAGGGGACAGATACGCAGTATTTT. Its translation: CASSLEGQGTDTQYF.

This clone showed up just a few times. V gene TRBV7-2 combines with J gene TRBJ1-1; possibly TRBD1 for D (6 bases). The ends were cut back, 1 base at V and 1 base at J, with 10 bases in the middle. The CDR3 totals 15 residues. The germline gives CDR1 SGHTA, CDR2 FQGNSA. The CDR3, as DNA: TGTGCCAGCAGCTTAGAGCTACAGGGGAACACTGAAGCTTTCTTT. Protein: CASSLELQGNTEAFF.

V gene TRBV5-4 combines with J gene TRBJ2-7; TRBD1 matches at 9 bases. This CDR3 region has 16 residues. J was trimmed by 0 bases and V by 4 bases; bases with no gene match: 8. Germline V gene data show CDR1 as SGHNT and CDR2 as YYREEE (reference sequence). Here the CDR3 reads CASSPGTGISSYEQYF. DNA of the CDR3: TGTGCCAGCAGCCCCGGGACAGGGATAAGCTCCTACGAGCAGTACTTC.

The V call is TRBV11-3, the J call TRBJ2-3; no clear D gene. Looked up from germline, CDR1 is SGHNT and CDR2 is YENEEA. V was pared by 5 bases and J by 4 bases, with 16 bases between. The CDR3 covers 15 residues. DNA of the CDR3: TGTGCCAGCAGCCCAATATCCACTCCCGCAGATACGCAGTATTTT. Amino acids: CASSPISTPADTQYF. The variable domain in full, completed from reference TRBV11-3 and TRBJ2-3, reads EAGVVQSPRYKIIEKKQPVAFWCNPISGHNTLYWYLQNLGQGPELLIRYENEEAVDDSQLPKDRFSAERLKGVDSTLKIQPAELGDSAVYLCASSPISTPADTQYFGPGTRLTVL.

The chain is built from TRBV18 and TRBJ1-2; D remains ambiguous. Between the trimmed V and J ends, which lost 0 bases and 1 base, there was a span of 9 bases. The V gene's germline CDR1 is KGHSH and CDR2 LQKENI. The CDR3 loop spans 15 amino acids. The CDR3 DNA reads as TGTGCCAGCTCACCACCAGCAGGCGTTAACTATGGCTACACCTTC. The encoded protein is CASSPPAGVNYGYTF.

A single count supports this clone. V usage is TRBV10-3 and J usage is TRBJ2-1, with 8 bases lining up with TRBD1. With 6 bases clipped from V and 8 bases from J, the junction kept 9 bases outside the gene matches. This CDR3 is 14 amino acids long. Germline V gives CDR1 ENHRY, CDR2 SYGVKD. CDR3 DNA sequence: TGTGCCATCAGCCCCGGACAGGGTCGCGATGAGCAGTTCTTC. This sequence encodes CAISPGQGRDEQFF.

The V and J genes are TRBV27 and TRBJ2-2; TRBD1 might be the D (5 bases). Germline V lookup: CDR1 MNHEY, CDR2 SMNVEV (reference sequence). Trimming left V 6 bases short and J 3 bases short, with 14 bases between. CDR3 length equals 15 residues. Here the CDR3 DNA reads TGTGCCAGCAGAAGGGGCAGGGCGGACACCGGGGAGCTGTTTTTT. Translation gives CASRRGRADTGELFF.

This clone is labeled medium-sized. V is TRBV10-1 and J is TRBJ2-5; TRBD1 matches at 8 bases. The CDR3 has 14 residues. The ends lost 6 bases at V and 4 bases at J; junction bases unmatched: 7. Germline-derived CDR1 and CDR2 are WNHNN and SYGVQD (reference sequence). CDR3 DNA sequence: TGCGCCAGCAGGGACGGACAGGGAGCAGAGACCCAGTACTTC. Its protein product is CASRDGQGAETQYF.

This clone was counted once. CDR3 nucleotides: TGTGCCAGCTCAACCCCGACTAGCGGGAACACCGGGGAGCTGTTTTTT. This encodes CASSTPTSGNTGELFF. The V call is TRBV18, the J call TRBJ2-2, with 9 nucleotides matching TRBD2. Germline values: CDR1 KGHSH, CDR2 LQKENI. The CDR3 totals 16 residues. V lost 5 bases, J lost 1 base, and 5 bases stayed unmatched.

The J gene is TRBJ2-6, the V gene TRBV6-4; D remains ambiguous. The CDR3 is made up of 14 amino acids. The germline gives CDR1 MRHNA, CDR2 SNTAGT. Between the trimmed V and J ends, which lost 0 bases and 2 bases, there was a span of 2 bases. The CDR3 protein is CASSDSTGANVLTF. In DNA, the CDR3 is TGTGCCAGCAGTGACTCCACTGGGGCCAACGTCCTGACTTTC.

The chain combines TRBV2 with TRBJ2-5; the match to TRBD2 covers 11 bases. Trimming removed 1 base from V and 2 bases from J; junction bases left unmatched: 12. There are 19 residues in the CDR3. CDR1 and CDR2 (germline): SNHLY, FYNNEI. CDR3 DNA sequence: TGTGCCAGCAGTGAAGAGGTAGCGGGAGGGCCGGGAGAACAAGAGACCCAGTACTTC. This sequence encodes CASSEEVAGGPGEQETQYF.

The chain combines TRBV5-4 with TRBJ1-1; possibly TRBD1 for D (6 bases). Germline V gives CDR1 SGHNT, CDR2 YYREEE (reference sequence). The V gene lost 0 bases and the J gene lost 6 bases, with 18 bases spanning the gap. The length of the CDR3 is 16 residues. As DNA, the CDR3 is TGTGCCAGCAGCTTGGCCTTTGCAGGGGATTTATCTGAAGCTTTCTTT. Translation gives CASSLAFAGDLSEAFF.

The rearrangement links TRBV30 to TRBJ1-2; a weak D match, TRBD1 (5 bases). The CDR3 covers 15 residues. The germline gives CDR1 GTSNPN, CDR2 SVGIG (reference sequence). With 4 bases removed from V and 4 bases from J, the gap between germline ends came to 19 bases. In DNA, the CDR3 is TGTGCCTGGAAAGAGAAAGGGGCGGAAACCTATGGCTACACCTTC. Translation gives CAWKEKGAETYGYTF.

CDR3 DNA: TGCGCCAGCAGCTTAGCTTCTAGCGCCACAGATACGCAGTATTTT. This gives the protein CASSLASSATDTQYF. This chain uses TRBV5-1 with TRBJ2-3, with D perhaps TRBD2 (6 bases). Deletions cut 2 bases from V and 2 bases from J, with 12 bases between. CDR3 length: 15 residues. Germline values: CDR1 SGHRS, CDR2 YFSETQ.

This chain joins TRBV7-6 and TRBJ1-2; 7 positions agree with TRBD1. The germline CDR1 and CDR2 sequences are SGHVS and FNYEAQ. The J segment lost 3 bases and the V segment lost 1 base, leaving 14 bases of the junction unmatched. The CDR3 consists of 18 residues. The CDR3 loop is CASSLEPPGQTSHYGYTF. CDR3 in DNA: TGTGCCAGCAGCTTAGAACCCCCGGGACAGACCTCCCACTATGGCTACACCTTC. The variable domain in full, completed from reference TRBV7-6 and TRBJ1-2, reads GAGVSQSPRYKVTKRGQDVALRCDPISGHVSLYWYRQALGQGPEFLTYFNYEAQQDKSGLPNDRFSAERPEGSISTLTIQRTEQRDSAMYRCASSLEPPGQTSHYGYTFGSGTRLTVV.

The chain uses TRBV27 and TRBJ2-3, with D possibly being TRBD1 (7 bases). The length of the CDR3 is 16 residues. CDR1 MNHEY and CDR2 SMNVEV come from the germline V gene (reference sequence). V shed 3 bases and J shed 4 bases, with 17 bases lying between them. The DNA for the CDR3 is TGTGCCAGCAGTTTGGGGGGCAGGGGGGCTTCAGATACGCAGTATTTT. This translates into CASSLGGRGASDTQYF.

CDR3 DNA sequence: TGCGCCAGCAGCCAAGACATGGTAGGGGATGGCTACACCTTC. It yields the protein CASSQDMVGDGYTF. The chain uses TRBV4-3 and TRBJ1-2, with D tentatively TRBD1 (5 bases). Germline values: CDR1 LGHNA, CDR2 YSLEER. The CDR3 has 14 residues. V was shortened by 0 bases and J by 6 bases, with 11 bases between the two germline ends.

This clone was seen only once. The CDR3 DNA follows: TGTGCCAGCAGTTACTCTAGGGGCACAGGGGGCGGTACGCAGTATTTT. This sequence encodes CASSYSRGTGGGTQYF. This rearrangement joins TRBV6-5 to TRBJ2-3; 9 nucleotides agree with TRBD1. The CDR3 is 16 residues long. Trimming at V came to 0 bases and at J to 8 bases, leaving 9 bases not matched to a gene. Germline V gene data show CDR1 as MNHEY and CDR2 as SVGAGI.

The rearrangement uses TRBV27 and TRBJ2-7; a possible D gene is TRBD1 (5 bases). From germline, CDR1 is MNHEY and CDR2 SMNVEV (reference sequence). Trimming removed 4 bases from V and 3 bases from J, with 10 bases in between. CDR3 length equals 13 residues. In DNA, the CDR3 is TGTGCCAGCAGTTCACAGGTAGACTACGAGCAGTACTTC. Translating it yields CASSSQVDYEQYF.

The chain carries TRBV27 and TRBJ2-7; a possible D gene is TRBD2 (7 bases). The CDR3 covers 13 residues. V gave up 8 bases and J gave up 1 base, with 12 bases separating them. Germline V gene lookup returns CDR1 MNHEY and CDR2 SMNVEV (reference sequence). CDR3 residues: CASRGGESYEQYF. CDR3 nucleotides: TGTGCCAGCCGAGGGGGGGAGTCCTACGAGCAGTACTTC.

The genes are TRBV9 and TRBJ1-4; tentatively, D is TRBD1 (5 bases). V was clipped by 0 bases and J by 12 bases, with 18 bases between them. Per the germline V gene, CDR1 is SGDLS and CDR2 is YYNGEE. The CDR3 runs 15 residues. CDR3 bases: TGTGCCAGCAGCGTAGATCAGGGCCGAAAGTCGGAACTGTTTTTT. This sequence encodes CASSVDQGRKSELFF.

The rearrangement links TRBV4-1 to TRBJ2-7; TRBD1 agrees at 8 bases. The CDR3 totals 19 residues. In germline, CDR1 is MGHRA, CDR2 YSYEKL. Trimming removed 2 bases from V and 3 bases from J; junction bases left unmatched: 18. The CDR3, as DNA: TGCGCCAGCAGCCAATGGACTACAGGGGGGCCTTTTCTTAACTACGAGCAGTACTTC. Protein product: CASSQWTTGGPFLNYEQYF.